Described below is a single T cell receptor beta chain sequence and its context. Profiled with immunoSEQ multiplex PCR; TCRdb holds only in-frame clones, not every one. Seen here are 200,000 to 250,000 clones, 85% to 90% observed once, and the top ten hold 2% to 3%. This entry belongs to a study of blood T cell repertoires in COVID-19. Study-wide context: Researchers got acute and convalescent COVID-19 samples from the United States, Italy and Spain.

Patients at the Seattle site were enrolled during active infection and followed longitudinally. The origin of this receptor is a man aged 25 to 45 with COVID-19, enrolled during active disease. Sequencing used peripheral blood.

The CDR3, as DNA: TGTGCCAGCAGCTGGGTGAGGGCTGGCTACACCTTC. It is translated as CASSWVRAGYTF. The chain couples TRBV27 to TRBJ1-2; D is uncertain. The germline V gene encodes CDR1 MNHEY and CDR2 SMNVEV (reference sequence). The V and J ends lost 6 bases and 7 bases respectively, with 12 bases between them. The CDR3 has 12 amino acids.